This T cell receptor beta chain was identified in a study of long-term antiretroviral therapy in people with HIV. The CDR3 contains 17 residues. It was version v3.0 of the immunoSEQ assay that was run at survey level. Produced via immunoSEQ multiplex PCR; TCRdb's table is partial and in-frame only. The sample holds about 29,000 clones, 80% to 90% seen once. The chain joins TRBV21-1 to TRBJ2-2; no DNA check was done on the table's D call, TRBD1. TRBV21-1 is described as a pseudogene. The sequencing here drew on unsorted PBMCs, taken about 5 years before starting antiretroviral therapy. The clonotype originates from a man aged 50 or older with HIV. The CDR3 nucleotides are TGTGCCAGCAGCCCCCGCCGGGGACAGGGGAAGACCGGGGAGCTGTTTTTT. Residues: CASSPRRGQGKTGELFF.